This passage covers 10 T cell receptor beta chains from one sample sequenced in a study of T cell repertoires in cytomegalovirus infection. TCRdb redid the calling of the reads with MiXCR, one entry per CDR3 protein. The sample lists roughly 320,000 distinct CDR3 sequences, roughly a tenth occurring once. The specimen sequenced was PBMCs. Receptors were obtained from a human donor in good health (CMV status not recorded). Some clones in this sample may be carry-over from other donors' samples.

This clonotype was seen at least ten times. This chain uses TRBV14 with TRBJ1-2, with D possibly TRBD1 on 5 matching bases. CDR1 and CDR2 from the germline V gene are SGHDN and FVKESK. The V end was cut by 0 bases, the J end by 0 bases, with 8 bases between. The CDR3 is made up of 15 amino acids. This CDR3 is CASSQDPGANYGYTF. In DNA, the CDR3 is TGTGCCAGCAGCCAAGATCCGGGGGCTAACTATGGCTACACCTTC.

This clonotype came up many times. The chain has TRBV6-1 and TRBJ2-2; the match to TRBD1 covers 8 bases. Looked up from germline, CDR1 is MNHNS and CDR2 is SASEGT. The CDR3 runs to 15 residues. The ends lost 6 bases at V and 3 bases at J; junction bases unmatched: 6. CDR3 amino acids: CASSLDRVYTGELFF. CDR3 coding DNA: TGTGCCAGCAGCCTGGACAGGGTATACACCGGGGAGCTGTTTTTT.

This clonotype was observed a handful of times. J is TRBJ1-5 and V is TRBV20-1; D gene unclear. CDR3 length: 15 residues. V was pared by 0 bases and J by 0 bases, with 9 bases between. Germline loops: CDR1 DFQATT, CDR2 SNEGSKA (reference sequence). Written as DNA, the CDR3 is TGCAGTGCTAGAGATTTTTCAAATAGCAATCAGCCCCAGCATTTT. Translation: CSARDFSNSNQPQHF.

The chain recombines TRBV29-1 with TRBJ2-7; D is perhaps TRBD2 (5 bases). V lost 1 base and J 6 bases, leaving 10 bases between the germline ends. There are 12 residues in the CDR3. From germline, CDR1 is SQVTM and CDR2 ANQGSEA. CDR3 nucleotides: TGCAGCGTTGAAGTGGCAGGAGGCGAGCAGTACTTC. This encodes CSVEVAGGEQYF.

CDR3 sequence reads: CSLLAPDTEAFF. The DNA of the CDR3 is TGCAGCCTCTTAGCCCCGGACACTGAAGCTTTCTTT. V gene TRBV29-1 combines with J gene TRBJ1-1, with no clear D. Germline V lookup: CDR1 SQVTM, CDR2 ANQGSEA. This CDR3 contains 12 residues. Trimming stripped 8 bases from V and 3 bases from J, with 13 bases between.

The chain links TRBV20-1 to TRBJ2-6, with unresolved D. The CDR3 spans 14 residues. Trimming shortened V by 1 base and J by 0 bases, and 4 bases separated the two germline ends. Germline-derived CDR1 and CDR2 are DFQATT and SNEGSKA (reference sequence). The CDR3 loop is CSARGPSGANVLTF. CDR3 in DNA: TGCAGTGCTAGAGGACCCTCTGGGGCCAACGTCCTGACTTTC.

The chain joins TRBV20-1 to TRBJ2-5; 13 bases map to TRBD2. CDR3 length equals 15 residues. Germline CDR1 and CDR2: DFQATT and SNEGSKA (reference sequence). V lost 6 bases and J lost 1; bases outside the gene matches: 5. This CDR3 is CSANGLAGAQETQYF. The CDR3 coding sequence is TGCAGTGCAAATGGACTAGCGGGGGCCCAAGAGACCCAGTACTTC.

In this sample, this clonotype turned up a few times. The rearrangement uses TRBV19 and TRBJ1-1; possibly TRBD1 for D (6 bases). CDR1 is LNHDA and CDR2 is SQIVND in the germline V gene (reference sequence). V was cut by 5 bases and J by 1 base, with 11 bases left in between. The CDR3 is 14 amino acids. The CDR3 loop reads CASSPRDTNTEAFF. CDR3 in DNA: TGTGCCAGTAGTCCCCGGGACACGAACACTGAAGCTTTCTTT.

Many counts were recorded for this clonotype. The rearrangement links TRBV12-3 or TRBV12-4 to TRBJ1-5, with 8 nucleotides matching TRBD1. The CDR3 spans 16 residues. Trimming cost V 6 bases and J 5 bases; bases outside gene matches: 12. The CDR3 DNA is TGTGCCAGCAGCTCGGACAGGGTTGCTTTTGATCAGCCCCAGCATTTT. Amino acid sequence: CASSSDRVAFDQPQHF.

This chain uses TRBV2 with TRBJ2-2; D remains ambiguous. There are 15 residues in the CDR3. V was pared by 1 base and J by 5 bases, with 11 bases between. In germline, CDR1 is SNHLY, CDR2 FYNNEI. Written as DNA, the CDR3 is TGTGCCAGCAGTGAAGGGGGTCAGTGGACCGGGGAGCTGTTTTTT. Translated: CASSEGGQWTGELFF. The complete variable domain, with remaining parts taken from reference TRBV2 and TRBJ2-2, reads EPEVTQTPSHQVTQMGQEVILRCVPISNHLYFYWYRQILGQKVEFLVSFYNNEISEKSEIFDDQFSVERPDGSNFTLKIRSTKLEDSAMYFCASSEGGQWTGELFFGEGSRLTVL.